The T cell receptor beta chain described here comes from a study of T cell responses to AZD1222 COVID-19 vaccine listed by TCRdb under 2021. For the study in its entirety: A total of approximately 230 trial participants underwent TCR sequencing, of whom approximately 210 received two doses of AZD1222 and about 25 received two doses of the MenACWY control vaccine. Trial participants were enrolled by age into subgroups of 18-55, 56-69 and 70-plus years, and roughly 150, 30 and 60 TCR-sequenced participants, respectively, were included in these subgroups.

General study outcomes and caveats: In the small 56-69-year group, the increase in depth fell short of significance, most likely because of low power. Most participants were white British and females outnumbered males, and the authors suggested that clonal diversity may have been underestimated. After two AZD1222 doses, both the breadth and the depth of spike-specific TCRs were significantly higher than at day 0 and than in MenACWY recipients. No day 14 peak-response samples were available, so repertoires were characterized only after the peak T cell response. Vaccine-associated CD4 TCRs spanned the whole spike protein, with dominant responses in regions 160-218 and 743-854. Conclusions about previously exposed vaccinees are limited, since just a handful of AZD1222 recipients were seropositive for SARS-CoV-2 at baseline. Nearly half of unique spike-specific TCRs reportedly recognized epitopes outside regions mutated in the B.1.351 and B.1.1.7 variants.

The CDR3 regions of human TCRbeta chains were analyzed by immunosequencing. Per the original workflow: TCRs in the repertoires were matched against a reference library of SARS-CoV-2-specific TCRs that had been generated with the MIRA antigen-specificity platform. Breadth meant the fraction of unique TCRs that were SARS-CoV-2-associated, whereas depth meant the fraction of total T cells that were SARS-CoV-2-associated. Using the MIRA data, each spike-specific TCR was assigned both to the spike region to which the TCR was reactive and to a CD4 or CD8 class. Log10-transformed breadth and depth values were compared by one-way ANOVA with Sidak's multiple comparisons tests. The table comes from immuneACCESS by way of TCRdb, which keeps in-frame sequences with V and J called. Part of the clones is missing from these tables; in studies checked, under half for an unresolved V gene and the rest for unknown reasons. V and J calls and clone size are those listed in that table; D and trimming were worked out from the DNA. This sample lists about 83,000 clones; around 93% were detected once. The ten largest clones represent 25% to 30% of the sample.

The CDR3 holds 16 amino acids from the cysteine to the phenylalanine. Only CDR3 DNA remains: 48 bases, in frame from the first base. According to the germline V gene, CDR1 reads SGDLS and CDR2 reads YYNGEE. Trimming leaves V shorter by 1 base and J shorter by 4 bases, with the junction holding 7 bases beyond the gene matches. About this clone itself: Which antigen it targets is not known. The record has no base qualities; no much larger clone is one base away.

The time point label for this specimen denotes: about 28 days (+/-7) after the second vaccine dose. Because spike-specific TCR depth and breadth did not differ between the two schedules, AZD1222 recipients who got a second dose at roughly 4 weeks were pooled with those who got a second dose at roughly 12 weeks. The vaccinee samples were drawn from two UK trials, COV001 and COV002, one of which was a single-blind randomized controlled phase 2/3 trial testing AZD1222 (ChAdOx1 nCoV-19) in healthy adults. Trial participant PBMC samples were collected at day 0 and day 28 after the second dose for TCRbeta chain sequencing.

The material sequenced was peripheral blood, taken 28 days after the second AZD1222 dose. This TCR was sampled from an adult who received the AZD1222 COVID-19 vaccine. Rearrangement joined TRBV9 to TRBJ1-3; the junction holds 8 bases that match TRBD1. CDR3 sequence: CASSVQIGQGGNTIYF. The DNA sequence is given as TGTGCCAGCAGCGTACAGATAGGACAGGGAGGAAACACCATATATTTT.